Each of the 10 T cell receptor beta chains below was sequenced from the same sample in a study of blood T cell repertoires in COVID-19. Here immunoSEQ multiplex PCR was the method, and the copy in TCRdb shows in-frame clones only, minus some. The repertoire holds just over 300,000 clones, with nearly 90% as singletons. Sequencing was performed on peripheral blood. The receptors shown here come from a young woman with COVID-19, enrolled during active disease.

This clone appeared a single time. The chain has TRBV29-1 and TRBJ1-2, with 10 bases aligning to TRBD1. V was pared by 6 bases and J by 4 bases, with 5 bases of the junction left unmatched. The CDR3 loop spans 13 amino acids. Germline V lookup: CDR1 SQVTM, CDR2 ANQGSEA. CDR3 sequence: CSVGTGAFYGYTF. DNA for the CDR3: TGCAGCGTCGGGACAGGGGCTTTCTATGGCTACACCTTC.

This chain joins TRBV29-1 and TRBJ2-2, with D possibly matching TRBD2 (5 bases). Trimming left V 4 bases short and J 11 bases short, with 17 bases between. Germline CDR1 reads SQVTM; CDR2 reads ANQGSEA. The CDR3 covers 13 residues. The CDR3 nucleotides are TGCAGCGTTGGGGTGGACTTGTCGGGTGAGCTGTTTTTT. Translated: CSVGVDLSGELFF.

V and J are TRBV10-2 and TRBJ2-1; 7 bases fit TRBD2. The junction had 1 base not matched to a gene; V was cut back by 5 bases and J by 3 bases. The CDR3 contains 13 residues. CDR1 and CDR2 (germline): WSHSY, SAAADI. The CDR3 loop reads CASSSGIYNEQFF. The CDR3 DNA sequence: TGCGCCAGCAGTAGCGGGATCTACAATGAGCAGTTCTTC.

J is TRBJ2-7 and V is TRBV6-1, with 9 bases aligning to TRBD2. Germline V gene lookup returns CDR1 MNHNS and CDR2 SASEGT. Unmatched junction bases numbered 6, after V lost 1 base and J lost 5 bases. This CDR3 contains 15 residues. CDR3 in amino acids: CASSEGGGGADEQYV. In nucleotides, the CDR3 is TGTGCCAGCAGTGAAGGTGGCGGGGGGGCCGACGAGCAGTACGTC.

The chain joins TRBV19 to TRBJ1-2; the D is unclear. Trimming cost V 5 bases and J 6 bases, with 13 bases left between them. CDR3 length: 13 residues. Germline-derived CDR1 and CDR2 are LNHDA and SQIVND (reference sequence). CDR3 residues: CASSLNLINGYTF. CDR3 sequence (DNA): TGTGCCAGTAGTCTGAACCTAATCAATGGCTACACCTTC.

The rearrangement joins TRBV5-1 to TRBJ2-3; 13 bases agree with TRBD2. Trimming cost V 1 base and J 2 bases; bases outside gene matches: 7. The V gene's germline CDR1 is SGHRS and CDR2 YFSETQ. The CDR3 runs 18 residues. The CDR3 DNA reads TGCGCCAGCAGCTTGTCCCCAACTAGCGGGGGGGCCACAGATACGCAGTATTTT. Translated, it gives CASSLSPTSGGATDTQYF.

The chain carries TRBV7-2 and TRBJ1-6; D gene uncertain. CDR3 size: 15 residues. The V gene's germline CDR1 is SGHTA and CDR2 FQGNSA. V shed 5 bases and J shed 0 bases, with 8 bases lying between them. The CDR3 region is CASSPRGSYNSPLHF. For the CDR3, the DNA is TGTGCCAGCAGCCCCCGGGGCTCCTATAATTCACCCCTCCACTTT.

CDR3 in amino acids: CASSLGGSNYGYTF. CDR3 in DNA: TGTGCCAGCAGCTTGGGAGGGTCTAACTATGGCTACACCTTC. The chain has TRBV5-6 and TRBJ1-2; the D is unclear. V was clipped by 0 bases and J by 0 bases, with 6 bases between them. Per the germline V gene, CDR1 is SGHDT and CDR2 is YYEEEE. There are 14 residues in the CDR3.

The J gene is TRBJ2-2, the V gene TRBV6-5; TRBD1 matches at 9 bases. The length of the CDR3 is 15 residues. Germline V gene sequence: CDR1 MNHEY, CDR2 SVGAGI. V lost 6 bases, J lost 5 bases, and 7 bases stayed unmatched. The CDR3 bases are TGTGCCAGCAGGATACAGGGGGCCGGGACCGGGGAGCTGTTTTTT. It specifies CASRIQGAGTGELFF.

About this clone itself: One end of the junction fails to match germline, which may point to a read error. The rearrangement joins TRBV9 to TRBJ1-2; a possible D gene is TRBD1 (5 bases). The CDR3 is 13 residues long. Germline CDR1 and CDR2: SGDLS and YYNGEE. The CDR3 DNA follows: TGTGCCCGCAGCGGTGGGGGGGTACGAGGCTACACCTTC. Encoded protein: CARSGGGVRGYTF.